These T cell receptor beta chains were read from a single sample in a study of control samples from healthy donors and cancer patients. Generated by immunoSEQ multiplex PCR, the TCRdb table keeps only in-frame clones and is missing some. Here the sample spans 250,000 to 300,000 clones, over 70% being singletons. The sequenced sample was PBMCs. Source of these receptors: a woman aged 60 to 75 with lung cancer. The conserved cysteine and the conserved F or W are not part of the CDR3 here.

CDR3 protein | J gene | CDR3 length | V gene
ASSRTSGGNQETQY | TRBJ2-5 | 14 | TRBV7-2
ASSLSDGEQF | TRBJ2-1 | 10 | TRBV5-1
ASSPTRVKGEKLF | TRBJ1-4 | 13 | TRBV18
ASSIIAGGGGYT | TRBJ1-2 | 12 | TRBV6-6
AISEAHDTQY | TRBJ2-3 | 10 | TRBV10-3
SASPGRSVNQPQH | TRBJ1-5 | 13 | TRBV20-1
ASSLAGQGNRYT | TRBJ1-2 | 12 | TRBV7-8
ASSLVGRGEVEKLF | TRBJ1-4 | 14 | TRBV7-6
ASSLQGATDTQY | TRBJ2-3 | 12 | TRBV5-1
ASTSGALEQY | TRBJ2-7 | 10 | TRBV11-2
ASSRTVLETQY | TRBJ2-5 | 11 | TRBV18
ASSLQGGPYEQY | TRBJ2-7 | 12 | TRBV3-1/TRBV3-2
ASSSMALLAGVSHTQY | TRBJ2-3 | 16 | TRBV7-9
AWRDGFNEKLF | TRBJ1-4 | 11 | TRBV30
ASSEDRSGGGKGDEQF | TRBJ2-1 | 16 | TRBV2
ASSLEQGAYEQY | TRBJ2-7 | 12 | TRBV11-2
ASSRTGVGYT | TRBJ1-2 | 10 | TRBV28
ASSQLGSGANVLT | TRBJ2-6 | 13 | TRBV14
ASSLDDGELF | TRBJ2-2 | 10 | TRBV7-7
ASSDGVGGALETQY | TRBJ2-5 | 14 | TRBV10-2
ASSYPVRAKNIQY | TRBJ2-4 | 13 | TRBV28
ASRPRDSNEKLF | TRBJ1-4 | 12 | TRBV19
ASSENLNTEAF | TRBJ1-1 | 11 | TRBV10-1
ASLEGSGTGGAETQY | TRBJ2-5 | 15 | TRBV10-2
ATSGPSPPYEQY | TRBJ2-7 | 12 | TRBV24-1
ASSPDRIYGYT | TRBJ1-2 | 11 | TRBV6-6
ASSVAGSGDTGELF | TRBJ2-2 | 14 | TRBV9
ASSLGYGTSGLKTNEQF | TRBJ2-1 | 17 | TRBV7-6
ASSYRVDTEAF | TRBJ1-1 | 11 | TRBV6-5
ASSLSGGDTQY | TRBJ2-3 | 11 | TRBV7-9
ASSPGTVNTEAF | TRBJ1-1 | 12 | TRBV11-2